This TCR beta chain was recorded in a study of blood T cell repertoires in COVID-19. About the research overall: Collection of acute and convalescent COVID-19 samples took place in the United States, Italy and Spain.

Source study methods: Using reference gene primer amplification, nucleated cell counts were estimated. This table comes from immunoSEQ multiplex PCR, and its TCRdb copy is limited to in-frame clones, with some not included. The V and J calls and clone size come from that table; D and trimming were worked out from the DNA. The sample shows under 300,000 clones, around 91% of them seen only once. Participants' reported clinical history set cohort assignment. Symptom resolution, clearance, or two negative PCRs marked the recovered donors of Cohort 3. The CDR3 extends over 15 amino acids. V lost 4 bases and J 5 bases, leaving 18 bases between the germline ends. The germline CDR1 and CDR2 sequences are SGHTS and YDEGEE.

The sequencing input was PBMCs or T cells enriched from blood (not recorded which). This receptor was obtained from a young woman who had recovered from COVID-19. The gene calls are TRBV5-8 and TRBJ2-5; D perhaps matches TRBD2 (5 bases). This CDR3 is CASSGRSYRRETQYF. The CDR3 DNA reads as TGTGCCAGCAGCGGGCGCAGCTACCGGAGGGAGACCCAGTACTTC.